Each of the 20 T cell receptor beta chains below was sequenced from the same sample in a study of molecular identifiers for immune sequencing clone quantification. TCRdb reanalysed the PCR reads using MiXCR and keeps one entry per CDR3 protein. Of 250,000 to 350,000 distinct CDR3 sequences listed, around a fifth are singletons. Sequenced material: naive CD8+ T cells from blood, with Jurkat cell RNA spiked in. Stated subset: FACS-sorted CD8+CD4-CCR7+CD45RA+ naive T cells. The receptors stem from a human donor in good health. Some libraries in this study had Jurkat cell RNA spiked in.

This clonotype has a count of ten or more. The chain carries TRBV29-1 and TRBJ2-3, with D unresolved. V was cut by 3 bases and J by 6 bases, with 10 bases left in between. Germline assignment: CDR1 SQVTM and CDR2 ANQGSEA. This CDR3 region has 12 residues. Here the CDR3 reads CSVDRTGDTQYF. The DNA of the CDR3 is TGCAGCGTTGATCGTACCGGTGATACGCAGTATTTT.

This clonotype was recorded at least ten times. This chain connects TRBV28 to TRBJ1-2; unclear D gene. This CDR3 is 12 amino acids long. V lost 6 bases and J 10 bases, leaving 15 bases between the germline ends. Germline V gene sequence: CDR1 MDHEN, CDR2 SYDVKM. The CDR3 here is CASSRGTVDYTF. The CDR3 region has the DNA TGTGCCAGCAGCCGGGGAACAGTTGACTACACCTTC.

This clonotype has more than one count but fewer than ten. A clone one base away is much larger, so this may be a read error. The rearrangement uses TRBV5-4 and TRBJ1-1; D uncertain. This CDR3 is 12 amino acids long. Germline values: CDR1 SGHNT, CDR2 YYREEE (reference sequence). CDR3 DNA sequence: TGTGCCGGCAGCTTAATGAACACTGAAGCTTTCTTT. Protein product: CAGSLMNTEAFF.

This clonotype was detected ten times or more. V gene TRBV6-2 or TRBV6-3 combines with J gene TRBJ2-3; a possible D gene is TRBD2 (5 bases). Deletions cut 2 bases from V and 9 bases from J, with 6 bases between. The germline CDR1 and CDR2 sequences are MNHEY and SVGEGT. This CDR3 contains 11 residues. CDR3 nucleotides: TGTGCCAGCAGTTACCCGGGGACGCAGTATTTT. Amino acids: CASSYPGTQYF.

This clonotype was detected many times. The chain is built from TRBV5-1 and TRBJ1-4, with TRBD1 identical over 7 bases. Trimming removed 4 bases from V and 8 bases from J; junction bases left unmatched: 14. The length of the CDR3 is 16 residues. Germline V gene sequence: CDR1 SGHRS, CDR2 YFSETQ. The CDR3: CASSLQTGTAGEKLFF. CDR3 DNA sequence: TGCGCCAGCAGCCTACAAACCGGGACAGCAGGCGAAAAACTGTTTTTT. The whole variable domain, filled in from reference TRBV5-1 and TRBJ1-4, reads KAGVTQTPRYLIKTRGQQVTLSCSPISGHRSVSWYQQTPGQGLQFLFEYFSETQRNKGNFPGRFSGRQFSNSRSEMNVSTLELGDSALYLCASSLQTGTAGEKLFFGSGTQLSVL.

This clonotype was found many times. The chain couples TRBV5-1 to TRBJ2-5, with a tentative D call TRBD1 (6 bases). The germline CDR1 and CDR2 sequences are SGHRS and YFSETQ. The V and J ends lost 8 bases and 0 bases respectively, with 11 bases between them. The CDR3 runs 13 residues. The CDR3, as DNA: TGCGCCAGTAGAACAGGGTACCAAGAGACCCAGTACTTC. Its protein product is CASRTGYQETQYF.

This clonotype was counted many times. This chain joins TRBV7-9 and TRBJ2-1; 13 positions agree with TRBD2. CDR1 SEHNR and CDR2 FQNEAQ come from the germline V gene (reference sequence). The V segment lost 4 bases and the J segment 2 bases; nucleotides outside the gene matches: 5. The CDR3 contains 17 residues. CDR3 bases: TGTGCCAGCAGCTCTACTAGCGGGAGGGCCCCCTACAATGAGCAGTTCTTC. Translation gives CASSSTSGRAPYNEQFF.

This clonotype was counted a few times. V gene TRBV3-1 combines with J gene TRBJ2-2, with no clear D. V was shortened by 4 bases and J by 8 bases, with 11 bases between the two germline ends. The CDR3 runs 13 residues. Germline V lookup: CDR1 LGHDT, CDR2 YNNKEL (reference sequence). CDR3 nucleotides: TGTGCCAGCAGCCCTGAAGCGTTAGGGGAGCTGTTTTTT. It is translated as CASSPEALGELFF.

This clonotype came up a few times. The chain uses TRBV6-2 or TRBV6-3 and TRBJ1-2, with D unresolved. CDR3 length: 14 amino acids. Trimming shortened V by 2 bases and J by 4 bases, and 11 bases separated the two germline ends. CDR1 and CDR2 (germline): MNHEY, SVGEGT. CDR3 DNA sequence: TGTGCCAGCAGTTACCGTGTCCCTGGCTATGGCTACACCTTC. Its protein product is CASSYRVPGYGYTF.

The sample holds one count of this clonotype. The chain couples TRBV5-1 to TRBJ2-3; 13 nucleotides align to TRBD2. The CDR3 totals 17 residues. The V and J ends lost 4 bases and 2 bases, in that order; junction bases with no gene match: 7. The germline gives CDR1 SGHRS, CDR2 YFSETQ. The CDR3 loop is CASSPGLAGSLTDTQYF. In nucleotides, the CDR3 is TGCGCCAGCAGCCCGGGACTAGCGGGGAGCCTCACAGATACGCAGTATTTT. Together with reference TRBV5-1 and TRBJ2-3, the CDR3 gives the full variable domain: KAGVTQTPRYLIKTRGQQVTLSCSPISGHRSVSWYQQTPGQGLQFLFEYFSETQRNKGNFPGRFSGRQFSNSRSEMNVSTLELGDSALYLCASSPGLAGSLTDTQYFGPGTRLTVL.

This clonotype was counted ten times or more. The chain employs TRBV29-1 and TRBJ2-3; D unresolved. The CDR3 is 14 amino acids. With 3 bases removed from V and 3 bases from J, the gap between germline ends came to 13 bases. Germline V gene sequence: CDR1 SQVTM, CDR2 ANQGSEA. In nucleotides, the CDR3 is TGCAGCGTTGACGCGACCCTCAGGACAGATACGCAGTATTTT. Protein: CSVDATLRTDTQYF.

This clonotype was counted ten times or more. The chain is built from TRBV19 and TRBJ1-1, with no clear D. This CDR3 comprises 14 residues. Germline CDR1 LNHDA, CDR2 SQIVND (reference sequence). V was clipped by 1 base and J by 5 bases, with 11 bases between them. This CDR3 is CASSIADRGTEAFF. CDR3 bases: TGTGCCAGTAGTATAGCAGACCGGGGTACTGAAGCTTTCTTT.

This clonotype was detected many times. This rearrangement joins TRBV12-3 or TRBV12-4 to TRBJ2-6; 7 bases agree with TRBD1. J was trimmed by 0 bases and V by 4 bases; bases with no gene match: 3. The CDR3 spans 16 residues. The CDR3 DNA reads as TGTGCCAGCAGTTCTACAGGGGACTCTGGGGCCAACGTCCTGACTTTC. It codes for CASSSTGDSGANVLTF.

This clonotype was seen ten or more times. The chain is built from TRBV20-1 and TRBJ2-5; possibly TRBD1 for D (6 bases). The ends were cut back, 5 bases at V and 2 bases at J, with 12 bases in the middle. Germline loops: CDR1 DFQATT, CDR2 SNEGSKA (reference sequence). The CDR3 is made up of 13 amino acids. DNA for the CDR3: TGCAGTGCTCCGGACAGCGTGCAAGAGACCCAGTACTTC. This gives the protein CSAPDSVQETQYF.

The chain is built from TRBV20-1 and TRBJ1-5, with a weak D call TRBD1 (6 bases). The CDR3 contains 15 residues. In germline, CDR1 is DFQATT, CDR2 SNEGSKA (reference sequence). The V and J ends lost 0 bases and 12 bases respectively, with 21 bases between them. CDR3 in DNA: TGCAGTGCTAGAGATAGGGGGACATCGTCGAGAGACCAGCATTTT. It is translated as CSARDRGTSSRDQHF.

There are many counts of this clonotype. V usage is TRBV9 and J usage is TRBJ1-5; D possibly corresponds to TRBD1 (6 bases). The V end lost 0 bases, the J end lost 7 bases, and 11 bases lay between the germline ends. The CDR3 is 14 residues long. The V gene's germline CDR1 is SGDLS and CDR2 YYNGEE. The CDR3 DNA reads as TGTGCCAGCAGCGTAGACGGGGGGCCCCAGCCCCAGCATTTT. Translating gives CASSVDGGPQPQHF.

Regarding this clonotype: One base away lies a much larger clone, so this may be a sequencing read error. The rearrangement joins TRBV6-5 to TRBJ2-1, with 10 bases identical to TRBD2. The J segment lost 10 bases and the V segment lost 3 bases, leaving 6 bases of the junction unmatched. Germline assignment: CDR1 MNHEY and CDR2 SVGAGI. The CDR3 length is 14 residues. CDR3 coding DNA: TGTGCCAGCAGTTATGGGCCAGCGGGAGGGGAGCAGTTCTTC. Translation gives CASSYGPAGGEQFF.

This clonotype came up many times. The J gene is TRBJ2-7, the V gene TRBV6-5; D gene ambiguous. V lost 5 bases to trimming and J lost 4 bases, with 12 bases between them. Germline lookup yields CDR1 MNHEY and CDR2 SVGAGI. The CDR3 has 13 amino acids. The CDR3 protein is CASSPFGLYEQYF. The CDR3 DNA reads TGTGCCAGCAGTCCCTTCGGGTTGTACGAGCAGTACTTC.

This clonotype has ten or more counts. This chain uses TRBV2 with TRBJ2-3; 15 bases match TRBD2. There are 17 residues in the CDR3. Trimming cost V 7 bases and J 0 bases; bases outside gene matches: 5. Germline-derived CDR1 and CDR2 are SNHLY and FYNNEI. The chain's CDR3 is CASTGTSGGLSTDTQYF. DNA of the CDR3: TGTGCCAGCACCGGGACTAGCGGGGGGCTGAGCACAGATACGCAGTATTTT.

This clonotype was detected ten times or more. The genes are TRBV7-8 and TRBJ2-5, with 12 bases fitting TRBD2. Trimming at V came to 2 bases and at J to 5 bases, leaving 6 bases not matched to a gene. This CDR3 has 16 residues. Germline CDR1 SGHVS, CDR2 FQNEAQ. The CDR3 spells CASSLLLAGGGETQYF. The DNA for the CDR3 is TGTGCCAGCAGCTTACTCCTAGCGGGGGGGGGTGAGACCCAGTACTTC.